This T cell receptor (beta chain) was sequenced in a study of blood T cell repertoires in COVID-19. TCRdb keeps only in-frame clones here, not all; method: immunoSEQ multiplex PCR. Found here are fewer than 500,000 clones, 70% to 90% of them singletons; the top ten hold roughly 1.4%. The germline V gene has CDR1 MNHEY and CDR2 SVGAGI. The CDR3 covers 13 residues. V was pared by 0 bases and J by 4 bases, with 7 bases between. The TCR was taken from a woman aged 25 to 39 with active or convalescent COVID-19. Input material: peripheral blood. This chain connects TRBV6-5 to TRBJ2-7; D ambiguous. The CDR3 DNA reads as TGTGCCAGCAGTTACTCCTCGGAGTACGAGCAGTACTTC. Residues: CASSYSSEYEQYF.